These 25 T cell receptor beta chains share one sample of origin, sequenced in a study of shared clonotypes between healthy human individuals. Sequenced by immunoSEQ multiplex PCR; TCRdb stores in-frame clones only, minus some. The sample comprises some 2 million clones, about 95% of which are singletons, and 1.2% rests with the top ten. It was CD45RO-negative cells, positively selected for CCR7, that made up naive CD8 cells, with terminally differentiated effector memory CD45RA+ cells excluded. Source material: naive CD8+ T cells sorted from blood. The origin of the receptors is a man aged 18 to 30 in good health.

The chain recombines TRBV6-5 with TRBJ1-2, with D tentatively TRBD1 (5 bases). Germline loops: CDR1 MNHEY, CDR2 SVGAGI. The CDR3 contains 15 residues. V was clipped by 0 bases and J by 8 bases, with 16 bases between them. The CDR3 DNA reads as TGTGCCAGCAGTTACTCAACCCAGAGCGGGGACGGCTACACCTTC. This gives the protein CASSYSTQSGDGYTF.

This sequence joins TRBV9 and TRBJ1-2; 7 bases are a match to TRBD1. Germline CDR1 SGDLS, CDR2 YYNGEE. V shed 3 bases, J shed 10 bases, and the junction held 9 bases outside the gene matches. CDR3 length equals 13 residues. The CDR3 nucleotides are TGTGCCAGCAGCGCAAACCTGGGACAGTTCTACACCTTC. This encodes CASSANLGQFYTF.

Only one count was recorded for this clone. CDR3 DNA sequence: TGTGCCAGCAGTGGGGGGACCGAGCAGTACTTC. It codes for CASSGGTEQYF. V usage is TRBV6-6 and J usage is TRBJ2-7; D possibly corresponds to TRBD2 (6 bases). CDR1 is MNHNY, CDR2 SVGAGI, per germline (reference sequence). This CDR3 spans 11 amino acids. The V gene lost 5 bases and the J gene lost 6 bases, with 8 bases spanning the gap.

The chain uses TRBV7-9 and TRBJ1-1; D is uncertain. V lost 5 bases and J lost 5, with 18 bases in between. CDR1 SEHNR and CDR2 FQNEAQ come from the germline V gene (reference sequence). CDR3 size: 15 residues. The chain's CDR3 is CASSPEGGVWTEAFF. The CDR3 DNA reads as TGTGCCAGCAGCCCCGAAGGTGGGGTATGGACTGAAGCTTTCTTT.

The table lists this clone with a count of one. V usage is TRBV19 and J usage is TRBJ1-5; maybe TRBD1 (5 bases). The CDR3 sequence is 18 residues long. The V end lost 2 bases, the J end lost 2 bases, and 19 bases lay between the germline ends. Germline loops: CDR1 LNHDA, CDR2 SQIVND (reference sequence). CDR3 DNA sequence: TGTGCCAGTAGTATATCCCCGACAGTCAAGAGCGGCAATCAGCCCCAGCATTTT. Protein product: CASSISPTVKSGNQPQHF.

This clone has just one count. The CDR3 DNA is TGTGCCAGCAGCCAGGATACGTCCGGGGAGCTGTTTTTT. Translating gives CASSQDTSGELFF. The V call is TRBV5-4, the J call TRBJ2-2, with D uncertain. The CDR3 sequence is 13 residues long. The V and J ends lost 4 bases and 6 bases respectively, with 10 bases between them. CDR1 is SGHNT and CDR2 is YYREEE in the germline V gene (reference sequence).

The gene calls are TRBV7-9 and TRBJ2-7; 8 bases are a match to TRBD2. The CDR3 loop spans 15 amino acids. After removal of 1 base from V and 5 bases from J, the junction contained 7 bases not matched to a gene. CDR1 and CDR2 (germline): SEHNR, FQNEAQ (reference sequence). CDR3 DNA: TGTGCCAGCAGCTTAGTAGCAGGCGGGGGGAACGAGCAGTACTTC. It encodes CASSLVAGGGNEQYF.

This clone was observed once. The chain employs TRBV5-4 and TRBJ2-3; the D is unclear. Germline CDR1 SGHNT, CDR2 YYREEE (reference sequence). The germline V and J ends were trimmed by 6 bases and 2 bases, with 16 bases remaining between them. The CDR3 spans 15 residues. The CDR3 here is CASNRVRPSTDTQYF. The CDR3 coding sequence is TGTGCCAGCAATCGGGTCAGGCCATCCACAGATACGCAGTATTTT.

This rearrangement joins TRBV18 to TRBJ2-3; 13 bases are shared with TRBD2. The CDR3 contains 18 residues. Trimming cost V 0 bases and J 5 bases; bases outside gene matches: 8. Germline CDR1 KGHSH, CDR2 LQKENI. The CDR3 loop is CASSPPRTSGRDKDTQYF. CDR3 sequence (DNA): TGTGCCAGCTCACCACCTCGAACTAGCGGGAGGGATAAAGATACGCAGTATTTT.

The rearrangement links TRBV2 to TRBJ1-2, with TRBD1 matching 7 bases. CDR1 is SNHLY and CDR2 is FYNNEI in the germline V gene. The junction had 8 bases not matched to a gene; V was cut back by 9 bases and J by 4 bases. The CDR3 length is 13 residues. CDR3 in amino acids: CARPRQGSYGYTF. The CDR3, as DNA: TGTGCCAGACCCCGACAGGGTTCCTATGGCTACACCTTC.

V usage is TRBV6-5 and J usage is TRBJ1-5, with 8 bases lining up with TRBD1. Per germline, CDR1 MNHEY and CDR2 SVGAGI. The CDR3 runs to 15 residues. J was trimmed by 3 bases and V by 2 bases; bases with no gene match: 3. In DNA, the CDR3 is TGTGCCAGCAGTTACGGGACAGGATCCAATCAGCCCCAGCATTTT. Translation: CASSYGTGSNQPQHF.

This chain connects TRBV4-2 to TRBJ2-3; D perhaps matches TRBD1 (6 bases). Germline V CDR1 and CDR2: LGHNA, YNFKEQ. V gave up 7 bases and J gave up 4 bases, with 18 bases separating them. This CDR3 region has 15 residues. CDR3 residues: CASNVGATSADTQYF. CDR3 nucleotide sequence: TGTGCCAGCAACGTGGGGGCAACCTCGGCAGATACGCAGTATTTT.

A note on this clone: Different DNA sequences within this sample yield the same CDR3. The rearrangement uses TRBV7-9 and TRBJ2-7; 7 nucleotides line up with TRBD1. This CDR3 spans 14 amino acids. J gave up 2 bases and V 5 bases, and 6 bases lay outside the gene matches. The germline V gene encodes CDR1 SEHNR and CDR2 FQNEAQ (reference sequence). The CDR3 DNA is TGTGCCAGCAGCCCCTGGGACAGAGCCTACGAGCAGTACTTC. It yields the protein CASSPWDRAYEQYF. The complete variable domain, with remaining parts taken from reference TRBV7-9 and TRBJ2-7, reads DTGVSQNPRHKITKRGQNVTFRCDPISEHNRLYWYRQTLGQGPEFLTYFQNEAQLEKSRLLSDRFSAERPKGSFSTLEIQRTEQGDSAMYLCASSPWDRAYEQYFGPGTRLTVT.

V and J are TRBV19 and TRBJ1-5; D remains ambiguous. Trimming removed 5 bases at V and 4 bases at J, with 15 bases between. CDR1 is LNHDA, CDR2 SQIVND, per germline (reference sequence). The CDR3 has 15 residues. DNA for the CDR3: TGTGCCAGTAGTGAGTCTCCTCTCGGGAATCAGCCCCAGCATTTT. Translated, it gives CASSESPLGNQPQHF.

V usage is TRBV6-1 and J usage is TRBJ2-5; perhaps D is TRBD1 or TRBD2 (5 bases each). This CDR3 contains 15 residues. Trimming shortened V by 5 bases and J by 2 bases, and 15 bases separated the two germline ends. The germline CDR1 and CDR2 sequences are MNHNS and SASEGT. The CDR3 sequence: CASSTGTLEQETQYF. The CDR3 DNA follows: TGTGCCAGCAGTACCGGGACGTTGGAGCAAGAGACCCAGTACTTC.

This clone occurred once. V is TRBV4-3 and J is TRBJ2-2, with 8 bases matching TRBD2. Germline-derived CDR1 and CDR2 are LGHNA and YSLEER. Trimming removed 3 bases from V and 7 bases from J; junction bases left unmatched: 16. This CDR3 has 18 residues. This CDR3 is CASSQSIAREGQGGELFF. DNA for the CDR3: TGCGCCAGCAGCCAGTCAATAGCACGGGAGGGCCAGGGCGGGGAGCTGTTTTTT.

The chain combines TRBV28 with TRBJ2-7, with 8 bases fitting TRBD1. Trimming removed 4 bases from V and 2 bases from J; junction bases left unmatched: 7. Germline values: CDR1 MDHEN, CDR2 SYDVKM. CDR3 length: 15 amino acids. CDR3 bases: TGTGCCAGCAGTTGGAGGACAGGGAAGGCCTACGAGCAGTACTTC. Its translation: CASSWRTGKAYEQYF.

The rearrangement links TRBV29-1 to TRBJ1-4, with 7 bases matching TRBD1. This CDR3 is built from 14 residues. The junction had 8 bases not matched to a gene; V was cut back by 3 bases and J by 7 bases. The germline gives CDR1 SQVTM, CDR2 ANQGSEA. In nucleotides, the CDR3 is TGCAGCGTTGAGCGCCAGGGGGAGGGTGAAAAACTGTTTTTT. Its protein product is CSVERQGEGEKLFF. Using reference TRBV29-1 and TRBJ1-4 for the parts outside the CDR3, the full variable domain is SAVISQKPSRDICQRGTSLTIQCQVDSQVTMMFWYRQQPGQSLTLIATANQGSEATYESGFVIDKFPISRPNLTFSTLTVSNMSPEDSSIYLCSVERQGEGEKLFFGSGTQLSVL.

The gene calls are TRBV5-8 and TRBJ1-5, with D uncertain. CDR1 is SGHTS, CDR2 YDEGEE, per germline. V lost 4 bases and J lost 4, with 12 bases in between. The CDR3 totals 14 residues. CDR3 region: CASSAAGGNQPQHF. CDR3 DNA: TGTGCCAGCAGCGCCGCAGGTGGGAATCAGCCCCAGCATTTT.

This chain connects TRBV5-6 to TRBJ2-1, with 11 bases fitting TRBD2. There are 16 residues in the CDR3. V trimming: 4 bases; J trimming: 1 base; junction bases outside the gene matches: 4. Germline CDR1 is SGHDT and CDR2 is YYEEEE. As DNA, the CDR3 is TGTGCCAGCAGCAATCTAGCGGGAGGTTCCTACAATGAGCAGTTCTTC. It translates to CASSNLAGGSYNEQFF. Full variable domain (remainder filled in from reference TRBV5-6 and TRBJ2-1): DAGVTQSPTHLIKTRGQQVTLRCSPKSGHDTVSWYQQALGQGPQFIFQYYEEEERQRGNFPDRFSGHQFPNYSSELNVNALLLGDSALYLCASSNLAGGSYNEQFFGPGTRLTVL.

The chain is built from TRBV15 and TRBJ2-4; D might be TRBD1 (6 bases). The germline gives CDR1 LNHNV, CDR2 YYDKDF (reference sequence). This CDR3 has 15 residues. V shed 1 base and J shed 0 bases, with 7 bases lying between them. The CDR3 sequence: CATSRGTEAKNIQYF. The CDR3 nucleotides are TGTGCCACCAGCAGAGGGACAGAAGCCAAAAACATTCAGTACTTC.

Points on this clone: Other DNA sequences in this specimen translate into the identical CDR3. V usage is TRBV6-5 and J usage is TRBJ2-3, with TRBD1 as a possible D gene (5 bases). V was pared by 2 bases and J by 6 bases, with 12 bases between. This CDR3 has 14 amino acids. Germline V gene lookup returns CDR1 MNHEY and CDR2 SVGAGI. CDR3 nucleotides: TGTGCCAGCAGTTACGGTATCTCAGGGGATACGCAGTATTTT. Its translation is CASSYGISGDTQYF.

The chain employs TRBV5-6 and TRBJ1-2, with a weak D call TRBD1 (5 bases). CDR1 is SGHDT, CDR2 YYEEEE, per germline. V was clipped by 3 bases and J by 5 bases, with 14 bases between them. This CDR3 has 14 residues. In DNA form, the CDR3 reads TGTGCCAGCAGCTCTCAACAGGAGATATATGGCTACACCTTC. It yields the protein CASSSQQEIYGYTF.

The rearrangement joins TRBV30 to TRBJ2-7; D unclear. The CDR3 sequence is 13 residues long. Germline V gives CDR1 GTSNPN, CDR2 SVGIG (reference sequence). The ends were cut back, 2 bases at V and 4 bases at J, with 12 bases in the middle. CDR3 sequence reads: CAWSPYMGYEQYF. DNA of the CDR3: TGTGCCTGGAGTCCATACATGGGTTACGAGCAGTACTTC.

The chain combines TRBV6-5 with TRBJ1-1; unclear D gene. This CDR3 spans 15 amino acids. The germline CDR1 and CDR2 sequences are MNHEY and SVGAGI. Trimming left V 1 base short and J 0 bases short, with 9 bases between. CDR3 in DNA: TGTGCCAGCAGTTACTGGGGAGAGATGAACACTGAAGCTTTCTTT. It codes for CASSYWGEMNTEAFF.